Each of the 5 T cell receptor beta chains below was sequenced from the same sample in a study of cytomegalovirus exposure and HLA in healthy donors (dated by TCRdb to 2015 to 2018). The method behind the library was the immunoSEQ multiplex PCR assay. As stored in TCRdb, this immuneACCESS dataset retains in-frame rearrangements with V and J assigned. A fraction of the clones does not appear; measured against another copy, unresolved V genes explain less than half of the discrepancy, and the remainder lacks a known reason. This sample holds 150,000 to 200,000 clones; more than 75% were observed only once. The ten largest clones represent roughly 7% of the sample. Sequencing was carried out using PBMCs. Source of these receptors: a man under 40 in good health and CMV-seropositive.

The V and J genes are TRBV29-1 and TRBJ1-1, with a tentative D call TRBD1 (5 bases). Germline V lookup: CDR1 SQVTM, CDR2 ANQGSEA. This CDR3 is 12 amino acids long. V was trimmed by 2 bases and J by 4 bases, leaving 8 bases between them. CDR3 coding DNA: TGCAGCGTTGAAACGGGGACCACTGAAGCTTTCTTT. It codes for CSVETGTTEAFF.

V is TRBV29-1 and J is TRBJ1-1, with D uncertain. Germline loops: CDR1 SQVTM, CDR2 ANQGSEA. V dropped 6 bases and J dropped 0 bases, with 8 bases sitting between them. The CDR3 sequence is 12 residues long. Here the CDR3 reads CSVLVLNTEAFF. CDR3 nucleotides: TGCAGCGTCCTGGTCCTGAACACTGAAGCTTTCTTT.

V and J are TRBV6-6 and TRBJ2-5; D tentatively fits TRBD1 or TRBD2 (6 bases each). Germline loops: CDR1 MNHNY, CDR2 SVGAGI (reference sequence). This CDR3 contains 14 residues. Trimming left V 8 bases short and J 5 bases short, with 18 bases between. CDR3 residues: CASGASGEAETQYF. The CDR3 DNA reads TGTGCCAGCGGGGCCTCAGGGGAGGCGGAGACCCAGTACTTC.

The chain uses TRBV5-1 and TRBJ1-5; TRBD1 might be the D (5 bases). V lost 7 bases to trimming and J lost 5 bases, with 7 bases between them. The CDR3 sequence is 11 residues long. CDR1 SGHRS and CDR2 YFSETQ come from the germline V gene. CDR3 sequence: CASRGDQPQHF. The CDR3 DNA reads as TGCGCCAGCCGGGGGGATCAGCCCCAGCATTTT.

This clone was seen more than once but under ten times. The chain uses TRBV7-2 and TRBJ1-2; unclear D gene. The CDR3 is 12 amino acids. CDR1 is SGHTA and CDR2 is FQGNSA in the germline V gene. Trimming removed 5 bases at V and 2 bases at J, with 6 bases between. The CDR3 nucleotides are TGTGCCAGCAGCGCCCTGAACTATGGCTACACCTTC. This translates into CASSALNYGYTF. Variable domain in full (rest from reference TRBV7-2 and TRBJ1-2): GAGVSQSPSNKVTEKGKDVELRCDPISGHTALYWYRQSLGQGLEFLIYFQGNSAPDKSGLPSDRFSAERTGGSVSTLTIQRTQQEDSAVYLCASSALNYGYTFGSGTRLTVV.